A single sample gave rise to the 21 T cell receptor beta chains below, sequenced in a study of blood T cell repertoires in COVID-19. Some clones are missing from TCRdb's copy, which holds only in-frame ones; the method was immunoSEQ multiplex PCR. This table has some 130,000 clones, 88% appearing once. The sample taken for sequencing was peripheral blood. The receptors derive from a man aged 45 to 65 with acute or convalescent COVID-19.

The chain employs TRBV5-1 and TRBJ2-2, with 9 bases aligning to TRBD2. V gave up 5 bases and J gave up 6 bases; unmatched junction bases: 14. This CDR3 is 17 amino acids long. The V gene's germline CDR1 is SGHRS and CDR2 YFSETQ. The chain's CDR3 is CASRSNIAGATAGELFF. The CDR3 bases are TGCGCCAGCAGATCAAATATAGCGGGAGCCACCGCCGGGGAGCTGTTTTTT. The full variable domain, with the rest looked up from reference TRBV5-1 and TRBJ2-2, is KAGVTQTPRYLIKTRGQQVTLSCSPISGHRSVSWYQQTPGQGLQFLFEYFSETQRNKGNFPGRFSGRQFSNSRSEMNVSTLELGDSALYLCASRSNIAGATAGELFFGEGSRLTVL.

This clone was picked up one time. This chain joins TRBV14 and TRBJ1-6, with TRBD1 identical over 12 bases. The germline CDR1 and CDR2 sequences are SGHDN and FVKESK. CDR3 length: 21 amino acids. V dropped 4 bases and J dropped 6; count of bases not matched to a gene: 19. CDR3 region: CASSPRYIPGQGAITNSPLHF. The CDR3 DNA reads as TGTGCCAGCAGCCCTCGCTATATTCCGGGACAGGGGGCCATAACTAATTCACCCCTCCACTTT.

V and J are TRBV18 and TRBJ1-1; 7 positions match TRBD1. V trimming: 4 bases; J trimming: 7 bases; junction bases outside the gene matches: 3. The CDR3 is 12 residues long. Germline V gene lookup returns CDR1 KGHSH and CDR2 LQKENI. DNA of the CDR3: TGTGCCAGCTCACAAGGGGGCAATGAAGCTTTCTTT. Translating gives CASSQGGNEAFF.

The rearrangement uses TRBV7-9 and TRBJ1-1; the D gene is possibly TRBD1 (5 bases). The CDR3 runs to 13 residues. V was trimmed by 5 bases and J by 1 base, leaving 8 bases between them. Germline loops: CDR1 SEHNR, CDR2 FQNEAQ (reference sequence). CDR3 nucleotides: TGTGCCAGCAGCCTGACAGAGAACACTGAAGCTTTCTTT. Residues: CASSLTENTEAFF.

The rearrangement joins TRBV29-1 to TRBJ1-2; tentatively, D is TRBD1 (6 bases). Germline values: CDR1 SQVTM, CDR2 ANQGSEA. The CDR3 runs to 12 residues. V dropped 4 bases and J dropped 8 bases, with 14 bases sitting between them. The CDR3 reads CSVVGIGGGYTF. The CDR3 coding sequence is TGCAGCGTTGTAGGTATAGGGGGAGGCTACACCTTC.

This CDR3 reads CASSGDRGYGTEAFF. The CDR3 nucleotides read TGTGCCAGCAGTGGTGACAGGGGTTATGGCACTGAAGCTTTCTTT. The chain uses TRBV25-1 and TRBJ1-1, with 8 bases fitting TRBD1. Germline CDR1 MGHDK, CDR2 SYGVNS. CDR3 size: 15 residues. J lost 4 bases, V lost 4 bases, and 8 bases had no gene match.

The chain combines TRBV28 with TRBJ1-2; a weak D match, TRBD1 (5 bases). Germline V gene data show CDR1 as MDHEN and CDR2 as SYDVKM. The CDR3 extends over 17 amino acids. V gave up 4 bases and J gave up 3 bases, with 21 bases separating them. The CDR3 sequence: CASSSGGAPRSDYGYTF. The CDR3 bases are TGTGCCAGCAGTTCTGGAGGGGCGCCACGCAGCGACTATGGCTACACCTTC.

The rearrangement links TRBV5-6 to TRBJ2-7, with a weak D call TRBD2 (5 bases). The CDR3 consists of 12 residues. Between the trimmed V and J ends, which lost 0 bases and 6 bases, there was a span of 7 bases. Germline lookup yields CDR1 SGHDT and CDR2 YYEEEE. CDR3 in DNA: TGTGCCAGCAGCTTGGGAGGGTTCGAGCAGTACTTC. As protein: CASSLGGFEQYF.

In DNA, the CDR3 is TGTGCCAGCAGAGGGGACAGGCTCTACGAGCAGTACTTC. Translated: CASRGDRLYEQYF. This chain uses TRBV6-5 with TRBJ2-7, with 8 bases aligning to TRBD1. J lost 3 bases, V lost 6 bases, and 4 bases had no gene match. Germline CDR1 and CDR2: MNHEY and SVGAGI. The CDR3 sequence is 13 residues long.

CDR3: CASSSNSGANVLTF. The CDR3 DNA reads TGTGCCAGCAGCTCTAACTCTGGGGCCAACGTCCTGACTTTC. This chain joins TRBV9 and TRBJ2-6; D unresolved. There are 14 residues in the CDR3. V gave up 4 bases and J gave up 0 bases, with 5 bases separating them. Germline V CDR1 and CDR2: SGDLS, YYNGEE.

J is TRBJ2-3 and V is TRBV7-2; unclear D gene. V shed 4 bases and J shed 3 bases, with 2 bases lying between them. CDR1 and CDR2 (germline): SGHTA, FQGNSA. CDR3 length: 11 amino acids. The CDR3: CASSSTDTQYF. CDR3 nucleotides: TGTGCCAGCAGCTCTACAGATACGCAGTATTTT.

J is TRBJ1-1 and V is TRBV4-2; unclear D gene. CDR3 size: 16 residues. Germline values: CDR1 LGHNA, CDR2 YNFKEQ. V gave up 3 bases and J gave up 0 bases, with 14 bases separating them. CDR3 sequence: CASSHLLLAVNTEAFF. In nucleotides, the CDR3 is TGTGCCAGCAGCCATCTTCTATTGGCGGTGAACACTGAAGCTTTCTTT.

The gene calls are TRBV2 and TRBJ2-1; 7 nucleotides match TRBD2. V gave up 7 bases and J gave up 4 bases; unmatched junction bases: 4. The V gene's germline CDR1 is SNHLY and CDR2 FYNNEI. The CDR3 spans 13 residues. In DNA form, the CDR3 reads TGTGCCAGCAACGCGGGAGAGTACAATGAGCAGTTCTTC. Its translation: CASNAGEYNEQFF. The full variable domain, in which reference TRBV2 and TRBJ2-1 provide the parts outside the CDR3, is EPEVTQTPSHQVTQMGQEVILRCVPISNHLYFYWYRQILGQKVEFLVSFYNNEISEKSEIFDDQFSVERPDGSNFTLKIRSTKLEDSAMYFCASNAGEYNEQFFGPGTRLTVL.

This clone was counted only a few times. The chain couples TRBV18 to TRBJ1-2; D gene ambiguous. This CDR3 has 16 residues. The V gene lost 8 bases and the J gene lost 4 bases, with 23 bases spanning the gap. The germline CDR1 and CDR2 sequences are KGHSH and LQKENI. CDR3 loop: CASLTGVGRVGYGYTF. In DNA, the CDR3 is TGTGCCAGCCTCACCGGGGTCGGAAGGGTAGGCTATGGCTACACCTTC.

The chain uses TRBV11-2 and TRBJ1-2, with D uncertain. The CDR3 runs to 12 residues. Germline V CDR1 and CDR2: SGHAT, FQNNGV. Trimming took off 6 bases at V and 4 bases at J, with 9 bases between the two ends. For the CDR3, the DNA is TGTGCCAGCAGTCCTTTCGGCTATGGCTACACCTTC. Translated, it gives CASSPFGYGYTF.

The chain is built from TRBV4-1 and TRBJ2-2; TRBD2 might be the D (5 bases). CDR1 and CDR2 (germline): MGHRA, YSYEKL. V was cut by 0 bases and J by 7 bases, with 12 bases left in between. This CDR3 is built from 15 residues. CDR3 in amino acids: CASSQERAGRGELFF. The CDR3 DNA reads as TGCGCCAGCAGCCAAGAGAGGGCGGGTCGCGGGGAGCTGTTTTTT.

This chain connects TRBV28 to TRBJ2-7; no clear D gene. The CDR3 is 15 residues long. Trimming left V 2 bases short and J 0 bases short, with 11 bases between. Germline values: CDR1 MDHEN, CDR2 SYDVKM. CDR3 sequence: CASSLPGGLSYEQYF. CDR3 bases: TGTGCCAGCAGTTTACCCGGCGGCCTCTCCTACGAGCAGTACTTC.

This chain uses TRBV6-6 with TRBJ1-1, with 8 bases lining up with TRBD1. Germline assignment: CDR1 MNHNY and CDR2 SVGAGI (reference sequence). V dropped 8 bases and J dropped 2; count of bases not matched to a gene: 7. The CDR3 is 14 amino acids. CDR3: CASSRTGSNTEAFF. The DNA of the CDR3 is TGTGCCAGCTCCCGGACAGGGTCAAACACTGAAGCTTTCTTT.

The V and J genes are TRBV5-6 and TRBJ1-2; 7 bases match TRBD1. The germline V gene encodes CDR1 SGHDT and CDR2 YYEEEE. The CDR3 is 13 residues long. J was trimmed by 4 bases and V by 3 bases; bases with no gene match: 3. DNA of the CDR3: TGTGCCAGCAGCTCGACAGGGTTCTATGGCTACACCTTC. Translation: CASSSTGFYGYTF.

The gene calls are TRBV7-9 and TRBJ2-1; 7 bases fit TRBD2. Germline assignment: CDR1 SEHNR and CDR2 FQNEAQ (reference sequence). The CDR3 contains 19 residues. Trimming removed 1 base from V and 7 bases from J; junction bases left unmatched: 19. CDR3 loop: CASSLDHSSTSTGTNEQFF. The CDR3 nucleotides read TGTGCCAGCAGCTTAGACCACTCATCGACTAGCACAGGAACGAATGAGCAGTTCTTC.

The chain employs TRBV19 and TRBJ2-1; 9 nucleotides line up with TRBD2. The CDR3 covers 18 residues. Germline lookup yields CDR1 LNHDA and CDR2 SQIVND (reference sequence). V was clipped by 5 bases and J by 2 bases; unmatched bases: 13. CDR3 DNA: TGTGCCAGTAGTGCAGTGACTAGGGCTAGCGGGGCCTACAATGAGCAGTTCTTC. Its translation is CASSAVTRASGAYNEQFF.